The source of this TCR beta chain is a study of T cells after yellow fever vaccination. Study as a whole: SMART-Seq v4 Ultra Low Input prepared libraries from low-cell fractions.

Study-wide points: A weaker secondary response peaked on day 5, the primary on day 15. CD4 and CD8 compartments shared a small share of clonotypes. The booster saw the reappearance of most primary-vaccination clones (nearly 98% CD4, 88% CD8).

There are 14 residues in the CDR3. V lost 1 base, J lost 0 bases, and 6 bases lay in between. Per germline, CDR1 LGHNA and CDR2 YSLEER. TCRdb itself ran the 5' RACE reads through MiXCR, one entry per CDR3 protein. The sample lists about 300,000 distinct CDR3 sequences, approximately 10% occurring once. This clonotype showed up many times. Its target is unknown. This sequence originates from a man aged 18 to 30 who received the YFV17D yellow fever vaccine. V gene TRBV4-3 combines with J gene TRBJ1-2; D is unclear. The starting material was CD4+ T cells sorted from PBMCs, obtained 5 days after the yellow fever booster vaccination. CDR3 in DNA: TGCGCCAGCAGCCAAGGAGGGACTAACTATGGCTACACCTTC. Translating it yields CASSQGGTNYGYTF.